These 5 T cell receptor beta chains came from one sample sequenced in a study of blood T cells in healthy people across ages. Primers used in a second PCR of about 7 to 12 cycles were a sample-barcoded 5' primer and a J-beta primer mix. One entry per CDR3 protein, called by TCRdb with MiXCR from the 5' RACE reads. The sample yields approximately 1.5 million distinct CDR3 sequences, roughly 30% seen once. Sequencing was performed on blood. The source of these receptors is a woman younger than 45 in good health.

CDR3 amino acids: CASRRAGGGTDTQYF. The CDR3 DNA follows: TGTGCCAGCAGGAGAGCGGGAGGGGGCACAGATACGCAGTATTTT. The rearrangement links TRBV2 to TRBJ2-3; 10 bases are shared with TRBD2. Germline V gives CDR1 SNHLY, CDR2 FYNNEI. After removal of 6 bases from V and 1 base from J, the junction contained 4 bases not matched to a gene. The CDR3 sequence is 15 residues long. The full variable domain, completed using reference TRBV2 and TRBJ2-3, is EPEVTQTPSHQVTQMGQEVILRCVPISNHLYFYWYRQILGQKVEFLVSFYNNEISEKSEIFDDQFSVERPDGSNFTLKIRSTKLEDSAMYFCASRRAGGGTDTQYFGPGTRLTVL.

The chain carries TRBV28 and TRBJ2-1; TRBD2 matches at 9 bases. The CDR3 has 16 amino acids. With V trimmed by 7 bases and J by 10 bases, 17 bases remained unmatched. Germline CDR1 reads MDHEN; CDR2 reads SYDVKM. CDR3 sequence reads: CASTLSQLAGHREQFF. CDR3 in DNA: TGTGCCAGCACTCTATCTCAGCTAGCGGGACACAGGGAGCAGTTCTTC.

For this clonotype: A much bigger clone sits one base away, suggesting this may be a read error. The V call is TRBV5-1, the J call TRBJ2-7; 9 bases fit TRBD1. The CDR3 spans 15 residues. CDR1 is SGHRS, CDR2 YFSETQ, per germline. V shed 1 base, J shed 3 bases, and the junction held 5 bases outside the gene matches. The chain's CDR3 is CASSLSPTGGYEQYF. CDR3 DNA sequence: TGCGCCAGCAGCTTGAGTCCGACAGGGGGCTACGAGCAGTACTTC.

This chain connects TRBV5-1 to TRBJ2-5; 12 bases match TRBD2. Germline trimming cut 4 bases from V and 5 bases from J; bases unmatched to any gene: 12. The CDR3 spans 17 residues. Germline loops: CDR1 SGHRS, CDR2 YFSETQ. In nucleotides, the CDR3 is TGCGCCAGCAGCCTGGAGCCGAACGGACTAGCGGGGGAGACCCAGTACTTC. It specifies CASSLEPNGLAGETQYF.

The CDR3, as DNA: TGTGCCAGCAGTTTACTGAGGGCCGAGACCCAGTACTTC. Residues: CASSLLRAETQYF. The V call is TRBV12-3 or TRBV12-4, the J call TRBJ2-5, with a possible D match to TRBD2 (5 bases). V lost 2 bases, J lost 5 bases, and 9 bases lay in between. The CDR3 runs 13 residues.